This T cell receptor (beta chain) was recovered during a study of blood T cell repertoires in COVID-19. Study in general: Specimens from acute and convalescent COVID-19 originated in the United States, Italy and Spain.

Germline-derived CDR1 and CDR2 are LGHNT and FRNRAP. V was pared by 6 bases and J by 2 bases, with 7 bases between. This CDR3 region has 12 residues. Here immunoSEQ multiplex PCR was the method, and the copy in TCRdb shows in-frame clones only, minus some. In the table there are 250,000 to 350,000 clones, around nine tenths of which are singletons. The rearrangement joins TRBV12-5 to TRBJ1-2, with D unclear. Sequenced sample: peripheral blood. The source of this sequence is a woman aged 25-40 years with COVID-19, enrolled during active disease. CDR3 loop: CASGQSNYGYTF. CDR3 DNA sequence: TGTGCTAGTGGACAGAGCAACTATGGCTACACCTTC.